This section outlines one T cell receptor (beta chain) sequence together with its context. As yet, its antigen is unknown. The data derive from a study of T-cell memory formation after mild COVID-19. Across the study: TCR clusters mostly belonged to single donors.

V gave up 2 bases and J gave up 5 bases; unmatched junction bases: 10. Germline V gene data show CDR1 as LGHNA and CDR2 as YNFKEQ. The CDR3 runs 17 residues. Study-wide findings and caveats: There were some responding clones in pre-infection memory, which suggested that cross-reactive memory had joined. Clones that contracted clustered mainly in CM and EM if CD4+ and in EMRA if CD8+.

Constant-segment primers and 5'RACE yielded cDNA libraries for TCR alpha and TCR beta, each carrying sample barcodes and UMIs. Each CDR3 protein gets one entry after TCRdb re-called the 5' RACE reads with MiXCR. The table records about 180,000 distinct CDR3 sequences, approximately 16% of them present only once. The sequence came from an adult woman who had mild COVID-19 (a few samples of this study predate the infection). Cell type and time point are not known. The sequenced material came from PBMCs or a T cell subset sorted from them (not recorded which). The chain has TRBV4-2 and TRBJ2-2; 8 nucleotides align to TRBD2. CDR3 sequence: CASSQFNGVAGTGELFF. CDR3 nucleotides: TGTGCCAGCAGCCAATTCAATGGGGTAGCGGGAACCGGGGAGCTGTTTTTT.